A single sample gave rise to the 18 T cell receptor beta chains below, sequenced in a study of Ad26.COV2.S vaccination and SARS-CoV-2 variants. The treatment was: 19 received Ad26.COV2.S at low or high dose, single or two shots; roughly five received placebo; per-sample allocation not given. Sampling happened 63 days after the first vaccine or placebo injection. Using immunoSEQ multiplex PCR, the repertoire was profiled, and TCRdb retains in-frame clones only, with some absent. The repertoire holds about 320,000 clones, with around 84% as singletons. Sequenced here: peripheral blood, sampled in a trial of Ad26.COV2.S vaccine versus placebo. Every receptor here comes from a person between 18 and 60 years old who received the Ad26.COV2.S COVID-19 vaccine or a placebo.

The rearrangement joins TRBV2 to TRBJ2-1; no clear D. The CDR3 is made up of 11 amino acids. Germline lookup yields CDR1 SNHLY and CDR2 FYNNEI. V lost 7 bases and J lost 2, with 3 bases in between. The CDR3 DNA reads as TGTGCCAGCACACCCTACAATGAGCAGTTCTTC. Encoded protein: CASTPYNEQFF.

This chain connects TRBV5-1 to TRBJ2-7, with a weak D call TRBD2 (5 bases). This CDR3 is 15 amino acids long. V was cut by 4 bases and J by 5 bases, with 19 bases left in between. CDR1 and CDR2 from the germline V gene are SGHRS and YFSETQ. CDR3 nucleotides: TGCGCCAGCAGCAGTGAGGGTAACTGGGTTCACGAGCAGTACTTC. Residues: CASSSEGNWVHEQYF.

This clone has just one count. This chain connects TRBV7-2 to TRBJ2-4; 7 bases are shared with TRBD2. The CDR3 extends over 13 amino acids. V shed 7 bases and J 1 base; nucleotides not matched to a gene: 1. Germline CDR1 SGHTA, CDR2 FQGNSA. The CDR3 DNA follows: TGTGCCAGCAACGGGGGGGCCAAAAACATTCAGTACTTC. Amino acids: CASNGGAKNIQYF. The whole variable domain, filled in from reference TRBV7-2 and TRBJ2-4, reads GAGVSQSPSNKVTEKGKDVELRCDPISGHTALYWYRQSLGQGLEFLIYFQGNSAPDKSGLPSDRFSAERTGGSVSTLTIQRTQQEDSAVYLCASNGGAKNIQYFGAGTRLSVL.

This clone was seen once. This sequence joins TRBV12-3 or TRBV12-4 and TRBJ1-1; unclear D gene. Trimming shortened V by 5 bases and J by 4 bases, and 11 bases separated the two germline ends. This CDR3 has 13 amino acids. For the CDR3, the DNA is TGTGCCAGCAGTAGCTATCATGGCACTGAAGCTTTCTTT. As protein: CASSSYHGTEAFF.

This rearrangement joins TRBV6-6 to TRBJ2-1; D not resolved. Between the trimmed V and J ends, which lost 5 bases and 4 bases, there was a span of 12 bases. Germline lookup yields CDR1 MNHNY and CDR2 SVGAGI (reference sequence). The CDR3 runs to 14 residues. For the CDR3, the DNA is TGTGCCAGCAGTCGCTCCCCAGGATACAATGAGCAGTTCTTC. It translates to CASSRSPGYNEQFF.

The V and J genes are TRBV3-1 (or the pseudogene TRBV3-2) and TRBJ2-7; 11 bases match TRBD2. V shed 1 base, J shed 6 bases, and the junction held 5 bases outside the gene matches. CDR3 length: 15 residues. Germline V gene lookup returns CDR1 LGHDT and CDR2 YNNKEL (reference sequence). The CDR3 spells CASSQVWLAGGEQYF. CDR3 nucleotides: TGTGCCAGCAGCCAAGTTTGGCTAGCGGGGGGCGAGCAGTACTTC.

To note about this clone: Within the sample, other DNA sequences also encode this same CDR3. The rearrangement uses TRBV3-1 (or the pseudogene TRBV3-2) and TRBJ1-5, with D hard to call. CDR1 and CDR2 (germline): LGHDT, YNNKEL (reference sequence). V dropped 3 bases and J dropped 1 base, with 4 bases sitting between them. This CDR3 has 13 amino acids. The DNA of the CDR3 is TGTGCCAGCAGCCAGGGGAGCAATCAGCCCCAGCATTTT. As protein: CASSQGSNQPQHF.

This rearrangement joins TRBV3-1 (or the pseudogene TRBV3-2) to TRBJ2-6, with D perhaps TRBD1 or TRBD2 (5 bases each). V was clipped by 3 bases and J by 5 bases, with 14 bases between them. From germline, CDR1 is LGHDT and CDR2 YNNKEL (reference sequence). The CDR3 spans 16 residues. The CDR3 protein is CASSQTPGLRANVLTF. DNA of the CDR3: TGTGCCAGCAGCCAGACGCCGGGGCTCCGGGCCAACGTCCTGACTTTC.

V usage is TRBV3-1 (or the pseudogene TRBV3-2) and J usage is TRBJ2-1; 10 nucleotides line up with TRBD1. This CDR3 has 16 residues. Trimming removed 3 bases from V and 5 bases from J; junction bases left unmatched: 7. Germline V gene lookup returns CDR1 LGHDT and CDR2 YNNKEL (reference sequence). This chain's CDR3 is CASSQGGQGSHNEQFF. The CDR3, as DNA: TGTGCCAGCAGCCAGGGGGGACAGGGGAGCCACAATGAGCAGTTCTTC.

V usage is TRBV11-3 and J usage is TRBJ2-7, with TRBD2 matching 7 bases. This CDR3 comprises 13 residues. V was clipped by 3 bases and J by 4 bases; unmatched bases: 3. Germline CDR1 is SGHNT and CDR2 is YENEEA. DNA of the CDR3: TGTGCCAGCAGCTTTAACGGGGGGTACGAGCAGTACTTC. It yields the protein CASSFNGGYEQYF.

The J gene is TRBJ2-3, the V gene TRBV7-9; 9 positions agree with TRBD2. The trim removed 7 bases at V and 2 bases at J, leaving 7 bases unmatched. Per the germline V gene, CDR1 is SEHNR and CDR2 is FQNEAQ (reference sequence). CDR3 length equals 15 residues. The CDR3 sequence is CASNRLAEPTDTQYF. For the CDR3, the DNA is TGTGCCAGCAACCGACTAGCGGAGCCCACAGATACGCAGTATTTT.

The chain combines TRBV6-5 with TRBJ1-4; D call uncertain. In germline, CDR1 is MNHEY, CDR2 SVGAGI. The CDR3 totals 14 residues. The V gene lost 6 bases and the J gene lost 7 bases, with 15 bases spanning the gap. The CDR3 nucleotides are TGTGCCAGCAGGAAGCTCGGTTCTGGTGAAAAACTGTTTTTT. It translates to CASRKLGSGEKLFF.

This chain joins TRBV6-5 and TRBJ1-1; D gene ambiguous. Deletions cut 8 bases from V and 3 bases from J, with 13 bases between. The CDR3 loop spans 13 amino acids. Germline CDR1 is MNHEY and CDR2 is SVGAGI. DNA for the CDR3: TGTGCCAGCGGACCGGAGGTCGACACTGAAGCTTTCTTT. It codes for CASGPEVDTEAFF.

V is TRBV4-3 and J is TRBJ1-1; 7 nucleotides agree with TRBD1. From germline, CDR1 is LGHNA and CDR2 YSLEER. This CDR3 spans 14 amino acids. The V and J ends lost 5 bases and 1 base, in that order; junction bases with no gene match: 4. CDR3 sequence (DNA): TGCGCCAGCAGCAACAGGGGCGCGAACACTGAAGCTTTCTTT. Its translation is CASSNRGANTEAFF.

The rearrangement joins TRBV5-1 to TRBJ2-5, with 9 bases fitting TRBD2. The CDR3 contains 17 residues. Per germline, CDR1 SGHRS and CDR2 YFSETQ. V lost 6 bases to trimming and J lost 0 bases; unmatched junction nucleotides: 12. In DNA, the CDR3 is TGCGCCAGCACCCTTAGCGGGGGCGGACTGTACCAAGAGACCCAGTACTTC. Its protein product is CASTLSGGGLYQETQYF.

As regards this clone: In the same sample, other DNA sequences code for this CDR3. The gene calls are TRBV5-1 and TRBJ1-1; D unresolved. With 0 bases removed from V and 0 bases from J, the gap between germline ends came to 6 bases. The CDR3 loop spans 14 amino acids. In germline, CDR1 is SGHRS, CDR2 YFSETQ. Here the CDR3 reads CASSLGRLNTEAFF. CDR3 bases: TGCGCCAGCAGCTTGGGCCGTTTGAACACTGAAGCTTTCTTT.

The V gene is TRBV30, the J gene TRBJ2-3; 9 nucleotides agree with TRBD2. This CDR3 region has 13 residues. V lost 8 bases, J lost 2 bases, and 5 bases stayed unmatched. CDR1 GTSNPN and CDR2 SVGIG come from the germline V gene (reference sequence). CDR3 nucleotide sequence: TGTGCCGTAGCGGGGGCCCTCACAGATACGCAGTATTTT. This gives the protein CAVAGALTDTQYF.

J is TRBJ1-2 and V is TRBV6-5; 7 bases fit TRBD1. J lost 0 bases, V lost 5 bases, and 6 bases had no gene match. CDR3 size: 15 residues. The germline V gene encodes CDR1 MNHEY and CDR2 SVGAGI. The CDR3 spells CASSTSGTANYGYTF. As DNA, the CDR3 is TGTGCCAGCAGTACCTCCGGGACAGCTAACTATGGCTACACCTTC.